The TCR beta chain described here comes from a study of cytomegalovirus exposure and HLA in healthy donors (dated by TCRdb to about 2017). With regard to the full study: An earlier analysis of around 600 of the donors reported 250 to 350 Gb of sequence data and some 120 million unique TCR beta sequences from about 200 million T cells. Roughly 300 gigabases of sequencing data and around 90 million unique TCR sequences made up an early release that covered 640 HLA-typed donors. The genetic ancestry cluster associated with self-reported Caucasian donors included 81% of the roughly 400 genotyped donors. The study was designed to test whether signatures of past pathogen exposure could be identified by cataloging public T cell receptors. Using immunosequencing, the study profiled T cell repertoires from about 620 subjects and related those repertoires to cytomegalovirus serostatus. Along with the roughly 670-subject first cohort, a separate validation cohort of around 120 different subjects was used. High-throughput TCR immunosequencing, statistical association of individual TCRs with disease status, and machine learning were combined to predict cytomegalovirus infection status. A later analysis re-analyzed previously published TCR beta repertoires from 500 to 700 donors and added high-resolution HLA genotyping to study TCR occurrence patterns. The later analysis used no new phenotypic data to find candidate immune exposures, relying instead on TCR beta sequences and their occurrence across donors. To decide whether each TCR beta V gene segment behaved as functional or pseudogenic, an earlier analysis of some 600 of the donors relied on high-throughput TCR beta sequencing. Donor age, sex, ethnicity and CMV serostatus were compiled alongside the repertoire data. Genome-wide SNP genotypes for about 55% of the roughly 670 donors were used in a later genetic analysis, which treated that subset as a discovery cohort. All discovery cohort repertoires had been generated using a single sequencing platform. HLA typing covered class I and class II loci at four-digit resolution. Typing coverage differed by locus: A, B, C, DRB1 and DQB1 were typed in roughly 620-630 donors, DQA1 in about 550, DPA1 in approximately 600, and DPB1 in 400 to 490. Roughly 5 DR-DQ haplotypes were handled as single units for association and clustering, since linkage in the cohort was strong. Across approximately 400 genotyped donors of the cohort, an average of roughly 200,000 unique TCR beta nucleotide sequences per donor were sequenced, and approximately 17% of those sequences were non-productive.

Paper-wide results and their limitations: Correlated functional status among segregating V segments might be attributable to linkage disequilibrium, but an unknown experimental factor could not be ruled out. According to a later analysis, parvovirus B19, influenza, CMV and Epstein-Barr virus appeared linked to several top co-occurrence clusters. Compared with equally common non-associated chains, HLA-associated TCR beta chains in a later analysis were more clonally expanded and had lower generation probabilities. Only TCR beta chains were sequenced in this cohort, and the absence of alpha or paired-chain data limited detectable features. In vitro tests confirmed that a few of the cytomegalovirus-associated TCR beta chains recognize cytomegalovirus antigens. A cluster of highly shared sequence variants was judged likely to represent a technical artifact of the sequencing pipeline. In a later analysis, TCR association rates were found to vary across HLA loci, with the most associated TCRs seen for DRB1 alleles and the fewest for HLA-C alleles. Most TCR sequences were observed very rarely across donors, whereas some public TCRs were present in many individuals. The classifier was reported to diagnose cytomegalovirus status with high specificity and sensitivity in both the original and validation cohorts. Most CMV-associated TCR beta chains appeared to be HLA-restricted in a later analysis, and the HLA associations seemed to be driven largely by CMV exposure. An association between a missense DCLRE1C variant and V-gene and J-gene trimming of TCR beta chains was found in a later genetic analysis and replicated in an independent cohort. In an earlier analysis of fewer than 750 of the donors, most TCR beta V segments were observed in productive rearrangements about 87% or about 30% of the time, broadly matching IMGT annotations. When HLA alleles, especially DR and DQ, strongly co-occurred, TCR associations were difficult to assign to individual alleles. A total of fewer than 200 TCR beta chains were listed by the study as associated with cytomegalovirus. The 87-base-pair reads could not distinguish some IMGT-functional V segments, including TRBV6-2 and TRBV6-3, so those segments were excluded. Because counts were too low, about 18 rarely observed V segments, including chromosome 9 orphons, were excluded from the earlier analysis of 587 of the donors. A further reported finding was that TCR beta sequences accurately predicted the HLA-A and HLA-B alleles for most subjects in the first cohort. Compared with the 666-donor mean, donors in an Asian-associated ancestry cluster had fewer N-insertions in productive TCRs, according to a later genetic analysis. Because HLA typing was unavailable for some donors at each locus, only the typed subset was used in association tests. Specific HLA alleles were associated with 18,000 or so TCR beta sequences at a false discovery rate of 0.05 in a later analysis. The authors suggested that the approach could potentially be generalized to other disease states and immunological phenotypes. Immune exposure information for the cohort was limited to CMV serostatus. The presence/absence analyses assumed that sequencing depth was roughly uniform across donors, and that assumption may not be true.

In regard to this clone: Its antigen is still unknown. No base qualities exist here, and no much larger clone lies one base off it.

V has 4 bases trimmed and J has 1 base trimmed; junction bases matching no gene number 3. From the cysteine up to the phenylalanine, the CDR3 has a length of 16 residues. Here the CDR3 DNA is all that survives: 48 bases in frame from base 1. CDR1 and CDR2 are drawn from the germline V gene: SGDLS, YYNGEE. Library preparation was by the immunoSEQ multiplex PCR assay. For the multiplex PCR, a mixture combining 60 forward primers for TCR Vbeta segments and 13 reverse primers for TCR Jbeta segments was used. Amplification of the CDR3 region of rearranged TCR beta genes was performed with a multiplex PCR assay on genomic DNA. The Illumina HiSeq System was used to sequence the amplified TCR beta libraries as 87-base-pair reads. As for the authors' bioinformatics: A later analysis counted about 80 million unique TCR beta chains across the 640 or so repertoires, and roughly 10 million of these chains were shared by at least two donors. Raw reads were error-corrected and collapsed into unique sequences with a nearest-neighbor algorithm that merged closely related sequences to remove PCR and sequencing errors. Alignment of CDR3 sequences to IMGT reference sequences was used to assign V, D and J gene segments. For a sequence to be retained, a match of at least six nucleotides was required to both a V gene segment and a J gene segment. A rearrangement counted as productive if the CDR3 had no stop codons and remained in frame with V and J, and every other rearrangement counted as non-productive. Following IMGT convention, CDR3 was defined as the stretch from the second conserved V-encoded cysteine to the conserved J-encoded phenylalanine. The earlier analysis of 500 to 750 of the donors excluded any sequence lacking an unambiguous match to a single V gene segment. In an earlier analysis of 450 to 700 of the donors, V segments were called functional above 56.7% productive rearrangements and were called segregating when the between-donor standard deviation exceeded 5%. A statistical classification framework was built for diagnosing cytomegalovirus status from the catalog of TCR beta chain sequences. V and J gene assignment, in a later analysis, came from comparing TCR nucleotide sequences with IMGT/GENE-DB human TR gene sequences. The TCRdist pipeline was used in a later analysis to assign CDR3 sequences and most-parsimonious VDJ recombination scenarios. In a later analysis, each TCR beta chain was defined by its CDR3 amino acid sequence together with its V-gene family, and reads lacking a unique V-gene family were excluded. To address suspected cross-contamination and a sequencing artifact, a later analysis removed 450 to 700 highly shared, low-generation-probability nucleotide sequences. In a later analysis, a clonal expansion index for each public chain was calculated from normalized within-repertoire ranks of inferred template counts. In a later analysis, generation probabilities were computed with a VDJ recombination model fitted to out-of-frame rearrangements, and the resulting probabilities were checked against IGoR. In a later analysis, hypergeometric tests were used to score TCR-TCR, TCR-HLA and TCR-CMV co-occurrence, with a repertoire-size bias correction applied to TCR pairs. False discovery rates were estimated in a later analysis by permuting HLA or CMV assignments 20 times. In a later analysis, co-occurring TCRs were grouped using DBSCAN, and TCRdist sequence similarity was added for clustering within HLA-allele-positive subsets. Repertoires with fewer than 30,000 or more than 120,000 public chains were left out of co-occurrence clustering, as were a handful of repertoires with anomalous nucleotide sharing. What TCRdb holds here is the immuneACCESS table cut down to in-frame rearrangements. Part of the clones is not present; checked against another copy, under half of the missing clones reflect an unresolved V gene, and the others are unexplained. Clone size and the V and J calls come from that table; the DNA yielded D and trimming. Counted in this sample were 37,000 or so clones; around two thirds of them appeared once. The ten largest make up approximately 6% of the sample.

The cohort was made up of roughly 670 healthy bone marrow donors. At the time of sampling, every cohort member was nominally healthy, though immune exposures that went unrecorded were likely present. The donor tested CMV seronegative and was one of the 352 seronegative cohort members. Each donor provided a peripheral blood sample, and peripheral blood mononuclear cells were used for TCR beta sequencing. Genomic DNA extraction from the blood cell samples was performed with the Qiagen DNeasy Blood Extraction Kit. The material sequenced was PBMCs. The receptor was isolated from a man aged 25 to 40 in good health and CMV-seronegative. Here the chain combines TRBV9 and TRBJ2-2, and 11 junctional nucleotides match TRBD2. The sequenced DNA: TGTGCCAGCAGCTCCGGACTAGCGGGGAACACCGGGGAGCTGTTTTTT. This codes for CASSSGLAGNTGELFF.